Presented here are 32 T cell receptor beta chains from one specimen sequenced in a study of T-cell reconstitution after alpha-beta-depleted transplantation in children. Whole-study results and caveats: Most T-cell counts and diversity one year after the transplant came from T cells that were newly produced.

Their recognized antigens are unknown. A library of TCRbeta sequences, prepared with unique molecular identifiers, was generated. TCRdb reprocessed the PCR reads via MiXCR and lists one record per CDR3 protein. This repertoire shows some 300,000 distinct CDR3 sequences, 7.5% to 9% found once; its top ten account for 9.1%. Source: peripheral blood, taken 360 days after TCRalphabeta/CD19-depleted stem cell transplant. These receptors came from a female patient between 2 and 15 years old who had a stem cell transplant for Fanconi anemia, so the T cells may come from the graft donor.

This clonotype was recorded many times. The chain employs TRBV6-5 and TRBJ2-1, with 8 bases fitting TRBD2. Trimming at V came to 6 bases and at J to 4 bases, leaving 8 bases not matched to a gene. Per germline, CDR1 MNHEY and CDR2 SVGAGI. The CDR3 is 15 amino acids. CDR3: CASRLSGGFYNEQFF. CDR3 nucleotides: TGTGCCAGCAGACTAAGCGGGGGCTTTTACAATGAGCAGTTCTTC.

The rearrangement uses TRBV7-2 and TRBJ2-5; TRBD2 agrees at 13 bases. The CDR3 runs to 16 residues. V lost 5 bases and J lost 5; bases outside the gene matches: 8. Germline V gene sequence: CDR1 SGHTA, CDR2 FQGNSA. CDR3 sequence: CASSGGTSGVRETQYF. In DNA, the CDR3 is TGTGCCAGCAGCGGAGGGACTAGCGGGGTTAGGGAGACCCAGTACTTC.

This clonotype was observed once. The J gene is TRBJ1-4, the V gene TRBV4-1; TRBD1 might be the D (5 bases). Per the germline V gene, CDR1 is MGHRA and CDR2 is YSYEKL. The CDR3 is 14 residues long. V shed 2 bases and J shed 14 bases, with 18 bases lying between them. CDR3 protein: CASSQPGRGIFLFF. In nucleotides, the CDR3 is TGCGCCAGCAGCCAACCGGGACGAGGCATTTTTCTGTTTTTT.

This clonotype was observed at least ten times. The CDR3 sequence is CASSLTGTGTASYEQYF. The CDR3 coding sequence is TGCGCCAGCAGCTTGACCGGAACCGGGACAGCCAGCTACGAGCAGTACTTC. V usage is TRBV5-1 and J usage is TRBJ2-7; 7 nucleotides match TRBD1. Germline values: CDR1 SGHRS, CDR2 YFSETQ. The CDR3 sequence is 17 residues long. V lost 1 base to trimming and J lost 3 bases; unmatched junction nucleotides: 13.

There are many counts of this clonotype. The CDR3 DNA follows: TGTGCCAGCAGCCCAACCATAAGGGAGCAGTATTACTATGGCTACACCTTC. Encoded protein: CASSPTIREQYYYGYTF. This rearrangement joins TRBV7-2 to TRBJ1-2; unclear D gene. The CDR3 extends over 17 amino acids. Trimming took 5 bases from V and 3 from J, leaving 22 bases between them. Germline loops: CDR1 SGHTA, CDR2 FQGNSA.

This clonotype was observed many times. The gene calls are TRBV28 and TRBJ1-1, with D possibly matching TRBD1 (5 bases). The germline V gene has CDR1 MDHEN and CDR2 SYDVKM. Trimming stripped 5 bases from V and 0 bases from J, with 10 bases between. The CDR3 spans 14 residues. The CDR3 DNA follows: TGTGCCAGCAGTCTCATGACAGTGAACACTGAAGCTTTCTTT. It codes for CASSLMTVNTEAFF.

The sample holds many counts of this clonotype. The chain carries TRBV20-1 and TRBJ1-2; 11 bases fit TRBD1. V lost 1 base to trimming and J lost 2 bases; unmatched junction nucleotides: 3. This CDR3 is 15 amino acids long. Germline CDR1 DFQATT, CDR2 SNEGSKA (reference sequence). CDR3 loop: CSARAWDRGNYGYTF. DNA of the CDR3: TGCAGTGCTAGAGCCTGGGACAGGGGGAACTATGGCTACACCTTC.

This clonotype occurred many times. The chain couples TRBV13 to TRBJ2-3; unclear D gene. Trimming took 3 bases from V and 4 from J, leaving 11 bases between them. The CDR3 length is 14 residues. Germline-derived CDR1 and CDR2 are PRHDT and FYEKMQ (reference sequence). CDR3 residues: CASSFGSLADTQYF. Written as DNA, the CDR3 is TGTGCCAGCAGCTTCGGTTCCCTGGCAGATACGCAGTATTTT.

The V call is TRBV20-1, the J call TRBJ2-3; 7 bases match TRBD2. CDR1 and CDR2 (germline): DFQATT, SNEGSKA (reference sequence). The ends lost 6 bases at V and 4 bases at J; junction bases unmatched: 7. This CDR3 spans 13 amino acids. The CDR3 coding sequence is TGCAGTGCGAGGCCCGCGGGAGCAGATACGCAGTATTTT. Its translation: CSARPAGADTQYF.

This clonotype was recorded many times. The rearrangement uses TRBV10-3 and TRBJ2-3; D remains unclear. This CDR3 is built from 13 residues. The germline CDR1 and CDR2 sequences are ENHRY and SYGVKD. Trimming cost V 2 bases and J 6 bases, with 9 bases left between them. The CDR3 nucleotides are TGTGCCATCAGTGAGAGGCCGGAGGATACGCAGTATTTT. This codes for CAISERPEDTQYF.

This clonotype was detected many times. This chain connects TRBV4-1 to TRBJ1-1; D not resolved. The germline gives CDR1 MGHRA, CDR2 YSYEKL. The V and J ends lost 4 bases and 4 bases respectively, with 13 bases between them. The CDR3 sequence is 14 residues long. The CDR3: CASSPGQTPTEAFF. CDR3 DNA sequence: TGCGCCAGCAGCCCCGGGCAGACCCCCACTGAAGCTTTCTTT.

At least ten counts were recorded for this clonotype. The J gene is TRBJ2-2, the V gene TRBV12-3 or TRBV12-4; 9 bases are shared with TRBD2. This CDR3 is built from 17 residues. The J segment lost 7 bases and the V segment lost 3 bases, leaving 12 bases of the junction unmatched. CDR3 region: CASSFRRAGGPGGELFF. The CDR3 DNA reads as TGTGCCAGCAGTTTTCGACGGGCGGGAGGGCCTGGCGGGGAGCTGTTTTTT.

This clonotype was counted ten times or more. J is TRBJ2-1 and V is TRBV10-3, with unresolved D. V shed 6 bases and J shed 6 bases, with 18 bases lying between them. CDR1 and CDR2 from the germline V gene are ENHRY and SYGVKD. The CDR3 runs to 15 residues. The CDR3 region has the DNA TGTGCCATCAGCCTCCAAGGGATCTCGAGCAATGAGCAGTTCTTC. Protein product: CAISLQGISSNEQFF.

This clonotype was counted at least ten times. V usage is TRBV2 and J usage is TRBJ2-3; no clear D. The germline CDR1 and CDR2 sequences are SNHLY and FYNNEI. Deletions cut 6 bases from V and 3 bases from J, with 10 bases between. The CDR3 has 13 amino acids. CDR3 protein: CASRNSETDTQYF. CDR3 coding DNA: TGTGCCAGCAGAAATTCGGAAACAGATACGCAGTATTTT.

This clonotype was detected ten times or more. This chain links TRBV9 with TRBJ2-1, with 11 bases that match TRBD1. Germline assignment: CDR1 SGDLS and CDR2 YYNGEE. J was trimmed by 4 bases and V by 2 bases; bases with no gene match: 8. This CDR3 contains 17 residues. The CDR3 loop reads CASSVLPGQGGYNEQFF. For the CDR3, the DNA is TGTGCCAGCAGCGTCCTACCGGGACAGGGGGGGTACAATGAGCAGTTCTTC.

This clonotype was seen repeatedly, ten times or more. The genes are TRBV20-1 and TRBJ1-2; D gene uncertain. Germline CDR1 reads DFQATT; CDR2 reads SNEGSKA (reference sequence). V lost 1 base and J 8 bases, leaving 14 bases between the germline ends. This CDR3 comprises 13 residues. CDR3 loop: CSARGGGRNGYTF. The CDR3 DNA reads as TGCAGTGCTAGAGGGGGAGGCCGTAACGGCTACACCTTC.

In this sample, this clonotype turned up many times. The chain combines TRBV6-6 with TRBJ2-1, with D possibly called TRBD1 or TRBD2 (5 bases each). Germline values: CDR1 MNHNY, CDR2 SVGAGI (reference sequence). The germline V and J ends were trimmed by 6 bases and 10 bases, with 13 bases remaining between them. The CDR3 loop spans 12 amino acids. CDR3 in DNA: TGTGCCAGCAGCTACGGGACGGGCGAGCAGTTCTTC. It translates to CASSYGTGEQFF.

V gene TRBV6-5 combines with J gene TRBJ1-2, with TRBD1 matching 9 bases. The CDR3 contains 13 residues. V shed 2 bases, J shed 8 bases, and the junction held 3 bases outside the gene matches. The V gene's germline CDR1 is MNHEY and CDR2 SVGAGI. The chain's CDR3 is CASSYGTGLGYTF. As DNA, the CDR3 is TGTGCCAGCAGTTACGGGACAGGGCTCGGCTACACCTTC.

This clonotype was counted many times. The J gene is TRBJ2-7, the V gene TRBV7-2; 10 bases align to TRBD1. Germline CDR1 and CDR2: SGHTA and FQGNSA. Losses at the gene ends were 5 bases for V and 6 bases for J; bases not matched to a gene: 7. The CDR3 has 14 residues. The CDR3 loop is CASSPRDRGLEQYF. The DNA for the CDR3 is TGTGCCAGCAGCCCCCGAGACAGGGGGCTCGAGCAGTACTTC.

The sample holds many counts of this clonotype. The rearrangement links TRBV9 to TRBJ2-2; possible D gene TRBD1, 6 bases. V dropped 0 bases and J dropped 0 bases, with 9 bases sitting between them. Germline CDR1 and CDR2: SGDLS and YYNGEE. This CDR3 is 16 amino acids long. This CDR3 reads CASSVVGGPNTGELFF. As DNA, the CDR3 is TGTGCCAGCAGCGTAGTTGGGGGCCCGAACACCGGGGAGCTGTTTTTT.

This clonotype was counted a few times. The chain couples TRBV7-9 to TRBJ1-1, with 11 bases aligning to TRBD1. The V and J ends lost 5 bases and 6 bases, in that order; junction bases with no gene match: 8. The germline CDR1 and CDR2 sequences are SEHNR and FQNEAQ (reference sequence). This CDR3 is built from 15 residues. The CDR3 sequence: CASSRDRGWSSEAFF. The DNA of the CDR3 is TGTGCCAGCAGCCGGGACAGGGGGTGGTCCTCTGAAGCTTTCTTT.

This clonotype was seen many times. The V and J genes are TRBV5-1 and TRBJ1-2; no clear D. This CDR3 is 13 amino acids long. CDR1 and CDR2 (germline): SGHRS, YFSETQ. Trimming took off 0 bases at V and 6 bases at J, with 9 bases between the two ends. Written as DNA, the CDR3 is TGCGCCAGCAGCTTGGGACCGGGGAATGGCTACACCTTC. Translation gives CASSLGPGNGYTF.

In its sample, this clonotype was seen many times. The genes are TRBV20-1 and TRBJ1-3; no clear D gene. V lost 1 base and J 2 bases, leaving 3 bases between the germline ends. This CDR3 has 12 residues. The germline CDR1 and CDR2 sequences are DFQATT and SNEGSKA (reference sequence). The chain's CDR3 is CSARVAGNTIYF. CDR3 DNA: TGCAGTGCTAGAGTCGCTGGAAACACCATATATTTT.

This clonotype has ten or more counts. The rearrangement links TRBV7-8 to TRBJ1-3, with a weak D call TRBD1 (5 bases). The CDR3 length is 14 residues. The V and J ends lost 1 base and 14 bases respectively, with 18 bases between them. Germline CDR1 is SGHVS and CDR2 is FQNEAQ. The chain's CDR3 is CASSLESSRALLYF. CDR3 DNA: TGTGCCAGCAGCTTAGAAAGCTCCAGGGCTCTCTTATATTTT.

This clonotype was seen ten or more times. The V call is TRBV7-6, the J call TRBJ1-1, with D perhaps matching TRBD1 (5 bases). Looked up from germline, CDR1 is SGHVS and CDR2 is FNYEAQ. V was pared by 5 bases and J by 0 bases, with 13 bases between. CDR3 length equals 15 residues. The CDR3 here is CASSGAPYMNTEAFF. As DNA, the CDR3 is TGTGCCAGCAGCGGGGCCCCTTACATGAACACTGAAGCTTTCTTT.

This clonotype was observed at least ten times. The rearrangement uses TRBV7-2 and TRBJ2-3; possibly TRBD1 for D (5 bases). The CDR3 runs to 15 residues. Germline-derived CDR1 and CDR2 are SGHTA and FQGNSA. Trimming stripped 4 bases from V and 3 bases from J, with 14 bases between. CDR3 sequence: CASSSGAGQTDTQYF. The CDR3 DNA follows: TGTGCCAGCAGCTCGGGTGCTGGACAAACAGATACGCAGTATTTT.

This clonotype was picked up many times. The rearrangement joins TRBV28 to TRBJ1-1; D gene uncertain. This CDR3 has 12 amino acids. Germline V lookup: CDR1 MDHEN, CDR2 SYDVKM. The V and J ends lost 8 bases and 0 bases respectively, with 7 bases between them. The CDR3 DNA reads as TGTGCCAGCCGCCCTTTGAACACTGAAGCTTTCTTT. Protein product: CASRPLNTEAFF.

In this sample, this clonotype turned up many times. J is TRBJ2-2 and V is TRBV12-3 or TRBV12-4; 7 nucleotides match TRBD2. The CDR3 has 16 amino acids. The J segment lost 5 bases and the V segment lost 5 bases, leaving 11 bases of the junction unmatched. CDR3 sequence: CASSQRAGVITGELFF. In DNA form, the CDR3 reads TGTGCCAGCAGTCAGAGGGCGGGAGTAATTACCGGGGAGCTGTTTTTT.

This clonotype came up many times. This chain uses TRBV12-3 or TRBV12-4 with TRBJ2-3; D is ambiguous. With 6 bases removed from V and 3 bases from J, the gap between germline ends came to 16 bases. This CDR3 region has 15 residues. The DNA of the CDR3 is TGTGCCAGCAGACTTACCGTGGGGTTAACAGATACGCAGTATTTT. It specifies CASRLTVGLTDTQYF.

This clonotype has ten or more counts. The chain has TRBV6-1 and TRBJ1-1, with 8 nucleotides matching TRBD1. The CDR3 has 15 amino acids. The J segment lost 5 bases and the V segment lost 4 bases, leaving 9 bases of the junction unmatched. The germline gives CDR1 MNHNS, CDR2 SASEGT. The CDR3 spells CASSGRTGPGTEAFF. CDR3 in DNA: TGTGCCAGCAGTGGGCGGACAGGGCCGGGGACTGAAGCTTTCTTT.

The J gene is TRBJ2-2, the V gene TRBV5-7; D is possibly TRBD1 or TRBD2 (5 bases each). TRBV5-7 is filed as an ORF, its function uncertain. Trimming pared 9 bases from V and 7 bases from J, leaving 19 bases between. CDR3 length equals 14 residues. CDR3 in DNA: TGTGCCATGGGCTCCGGGACCTCCAGCGGGGAGCTGTTTTTT. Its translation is CAMGSGTSSGELFF.

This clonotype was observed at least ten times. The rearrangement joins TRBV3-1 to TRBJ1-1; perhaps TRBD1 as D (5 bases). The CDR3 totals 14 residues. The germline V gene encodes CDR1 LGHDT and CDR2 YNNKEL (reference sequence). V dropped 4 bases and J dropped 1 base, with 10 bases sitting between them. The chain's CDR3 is CASSLRQPNTEAFF. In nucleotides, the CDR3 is TGTGCCAGCAGCCTTAGACAGCCGAACACTGAAGCTTTCTTT.